This is a list of T cell receptor beta chains from one sample in a study of blood T cell repertoires in COVID-19. Sequenced by immunoSEQ multiplex PCR; TCRdb stores in-frame clones only, minus some. This sample carries hundreds of thousands of clones, 83% of them seen once, and the ten largest clones take roughly 1.3%. Input material: peripheral blood. Every receptor here comes from a woman younger than 45 with COVID-19, enrolled during active disease. Each CDR3 is given with its conserved first and last residue.

>TRBJ2-4|TRBV18
CASSPRTSGKNIQYF
>TRBJ2-2|TRBV7-9
CASSPSGQGYTGELFF
>TRBJ1-2|TRBV18
CASSPLPGGQAPPLHYGYTF
>TRBJ2-6|TRBV7-2
CASSLRVSGANVLTF
>TRBJ2-2|TRBV5-8
CASSPGTGSNTGELFF
>TRBJ2-1|TRBV27
CASSNSYRASSYNEQFF
>TRBJ2-1|TRBV19
CASSMGGTFYNEQFF
>TRBJ2-3|TRBV9
CASSPGLASSTDTQYF
>TRBJ2-7|TRBV20-1
CSAVGVVEQYF
>TRBJ2-5|TRBV18
CASSPRAGEETQYF
>TRBJ1-2|TRBV6-2/TRBV6-3
CASSTTGGGYGYTF
>TRBJ2-5|TRBV6-1
CASSDSGGETQYF
>TRBJ2-1|TRBV20-1
CSASTGLAAYYNEQFF
>TRBJ2-3|TRBV7-9
CASSPRPLASTDTQYF
>TRBJ2-1|TRBV6-5
CASSYGRSNEQFF
>TRBJ2-1|TRBV7-2
CASSFRGGTYNEQFF
>TRBJ2-4|TRBV19
CASRSNGAKNIQYF
>TRBJ1-5|TRBV19
CASSASGDSYQPQHF
>TRBJ1-3|TRBV28
CASKGADDGSGNTIYF
>TRBJ2-3|TRBV7-9
CASSLRAASRQYDTQYF
>TRBJ2-3|TRBV11-2
CASSLSTGGLADTQYF
>TRBJ2-2|TRBV28
CASRRGGPTGELFF
>TRBJ1-6|TRBV27
CASKAGQYNSPLHF
>TRBJ1-2|TRBV4-1
CASSQDGLLGYGYTF
>TRBJ2-1|TRBV5-6
CASSLAQGAYNEQFF
>TRBJ2-7|TRBV2
CARLNQPQGARGEQYF
>TRBJ1-2|TRBV15
CATSRGGAGDNYGYTF
>TRBJ2-7|TRBV4-1
CASGHREAYEQYF
>TRBJ2-2|TRBV7-9
CASSHTGDTGELFF
>TRBJ1-1|TRBV4-2
CASSQASGDEAFF
>TRBJ2-6|TRBV27
CASSSGQPGANVLTF
>TRBJ2-7|TRBV3-1/TRBV3-2
CASSLRQGGIRSHEQYF
>TRBJ1-2|TRBV5-5
CASSLTAGTGTYGYTF
>TRBJ2-7|TRBV4-1
CASSHVQGAGNYEQYF
>TRBJ2-5|TRBV4-2
CASSGRQQETQYF
>TRBJ1-1|TRBV2
CASSDNRDLNTEAFF
>TRBJ1-1|TRBV19
CASSPPYTF
>TRBJ1-5|TRBV6-2/TRBV6-3
CASSYVKSLNQPQHF
>TRBJ2-7|TRBV27
CASSSLSKGTGINYEQYF
>TRBJ1-2|TRBV12-3/TRBV12-4
CASSLGGNYGYTF
>TRBJ1-3|TRBV6-5
CASSVDTAGNTIYF
>TRBJ2-7|TRBV13
CASSPGTGRSYEQYF
>TRBJ2-1|TRBV3-1/TRBV3-2
CASSQGGGINEQFF
>TRBJ1-2|TRBV18
CASSPRGGDSNYGYTF
>TRBJ1-3|TRBV10-3
CAISEGGTGTGNTIYF
>TRBJ2-7|TRBV27
CASSLQTSGYEQYF
>TRBJ2-5|TRBV9
CASSAFSGEETQYF
>TRBJ1-5|TRBV6-5
CASSYTNQPQHF
>TRBJ2-7|TRBV6-2/TRBV6-3
CASSRLAGVTYEQYF
>TRBJ1-1|TRBV5-1
CASSYRTGPRNTEAFF